This T cell receptor beta chain was found in a study of identical twins. Study findings and constraints: Beta clonotypes that were abundant in cord blood contained fewer insertions, a pattern absent from memory repertoires. For zero-insertion analyses, partial confounding could come from invariant MAIT and iNKT cells.

MiXCR, applied by TCRdb to the 5' RACE reads, yields one record per CDR3 protein. The data show approximately 530,000 distinct CDR3 sequences, around 20% seen once. Turning to this clonotype: Its antigen is as yet unknown.

This CDR3 region has 15 residues. V lost 2 bases, J lost 3 bases, and 2 bases stayed unmatched. Germline loops: CDR1 MNHEY, CDR2 SVGAGI. These data were likewise used in another study, on yellow fever vaccine responses in identical twins.

The sequence was obtained from a woman younger than 35 in good health. The chain employs TRBV6-5 and TRBJ2-3; 10 bases align to TRBD1. The specimen was CD4+ T cells sorted from blood. This chain's CDR3 is CASSYMGQGTDTQYF. The CDR3 coding sequence is TGTGCCAGCAGTTACATGGGACAGGGGACAGATACGCAGTATTTT.